This is a list of T cell receptor beta chains from one sample in a study of control samples from healthy donors and cancer patients. Libraries were prepared by immunoSEQ multiplex PCR; TCRdb keeps only in-frame clonotypes and omits some of them. Found here are some 140,000 clones, just under 95% of them singletons; the top ten hold about 5.6%. Source material: blood. These TCRs come from a man aged 35-49 years in good health. The CDR3 runs from the conserved cysteine through the conserved F or W. D genes are given only for firm matches. Clone size is shown for a subset of rows, as once, few, many or a class of expanded clone.

clone_size j_call d_call v_call cdr3_aa cdr3_nt
- TRBJ2-7 TRBD2 TRBV4-3 CASSQESGGSLGYEQYF TGCGCCAGCAGCCAAGAAAGCGGGGGGTCCCTCGGATACGAGCAGTACTTC
- TRBJ2-7 TRBD1 TRBV5-8 CASSLNDRVVYEQYF TGTGCCAGCAGCTTGAATGACAGGGTGGTCTACGAGCAGTACTTC
once TRBJ1-4 - TRBV19 CASSIARGTEKLFF TGTGCCAGTAGTATAGCTAGGGGGACTGAAAAACTGTTTTTT
- TRBJ2-1 TRBD1 TRBV9 CASSVVGQAYNEQFF TGTGCCAGCAGCGTAGTAGGACAGGCGTACAATGAGCAGTTCTTC
- TRBJ2-3 TRBD1 TRBV24-1 CATSDRHGTVTDTQYF TGTGCCACCAGTGATCGTCACGGGACAGTCACAGATACGCAGTATTTT
- TRBJ1-2 - TRBV11-2 CASSLDRAGDTF TGTGCCAGCAGCTTAGATCGGGCCGGGGACACCTTC
- TRBJ2-3 TRBD2 TRBV5-1 CASSLVTSGGTDTQYF TGCGCCAGCAGCTTGGTAACTAGCGGGGGGACGGATACGCAGTATTTT
few TRBJ1-1 - TRBV4-1 CASSPQGTEAFF TGCGCCAGCAGTCCACAGGGAACTGAAGCTTTCTTT
- TRBJ1-6 - TRBV4-1 CASSQDRQGRSPLHF TGCGCCAGCAGCCAAGATCGGCAGGGTCGGTCACCCCTCCACTTT
- TRBJ2-7 TRBD2 TRBV11-3 CASSPGGGKYEQYF TGTGCCAGCAGCCCCGGGGGGGGGAAGTACGAGCAGTACTTC
- TRBJ1-6 - TRBV5-1 CASSPGEIQPLHF TGCGCCAGCAGCCCCGGGGAAATTCAACCCCTCCACTTT
- TRBJ2-1 - TRBV9 CASSARLAGEQFF TGTGCCAGCAGCGCCCGACTGGCCGGGGAGCAGTTCTTC
- TRBJ2-3 - TRBV6-5 CASSRAGQPVTQYF TGTGCCAGCAGTCGGGCGGGACAGCCCGTTACGCAGTATTTT
few TRBJ2-2 - TRBV19 CASRGRDEFTGELFF TGTGCCAGTAGGGGACGGGACGAATTCACCGGGGAGCTGTTTTTT
- TRBJ2-7 TRBD1 TRBV7-9 CASSSGGTGGVTMDF TGTGCCAGCAGCTCTGGGGGGACAGGGGGCGTAACTATGGACTTC
- TRBJ1-5 - TRBV18 CASSPQKGRNQPQHF TGTGCCAGCTCACCACAGAAGGGACGGAATCAGCCCCAGCATTTT
- TRBJ1-4 - TRBV7-9 CASSLGGGPNEKLFF TGTGCCAGCAGCTTAGGCGGGGGGCCCAATGAAAAACTGTTTTTT
- TRBJ2-7 TRBD1 TRBV19 CASSYGTGSYEQYF TGTGCCAGTAGTTACGGGACAGGGTCGTACGAGCAGTACTTC
- TRBJ1-3 - TRBV4-2 CASSQRERGSGNTIYF TGTGCCAGCAGCCAAAGGGAAAGGGGGTCAGGAAACACCATATATTTT
- TRBJ2-7 TRBD2 TRBV7-2 CASSLAAGGAYEQYF TGTGCCAGCAGCTTAGCCGCCGGGGGGGCTTACGAGCAGTACTTC
- TRBJ2-1 TRBD1 TRBV11-3 CASSSGQGAGRGEQFF TGTGCCAGCAGCTCCGGACAGGGTGCCGGGCGGGGTGAGCAGTTCTTC
once TRBJ2-4 - TRBV3-1/TRBV3-2 CASSMGLPICKKNIQYF TGTGCCAGCAGCATGGGTCTTCCCATTTGCAAAAAAAACATTCAGTACTTC
- TRBJ2-3 TRBD2 TRBV30 CAWSVRVGGTDTQYF TGTGCCTGGAGTGTACGGGTGGGGGGGACAGATACGCAGTATTTT
- TRBJ1-4 - TRBV3-1/TRBV3-2 CASSQYEKLFF TGTGCCAGCAGCCAATACGAAAAACTGTTTTTT
- TRBJ1-2 TRBD1 TRBV5-1 CASSPRGQGASGYTF TGCGCCAGCAGCCCAAGGGGACAGGGGGCGAGTGGCTACACCTTC
- TRBJ1-2 - TRBV2 CASTQGWYGYTF TGTGCCAGCACCCAGGGTTGGTATGGCTACACCTTC
- TRBJ2-7 - TRBV6-5 CASRGNRAVEQYF TGTGCCAGCCGCGGGAACAGGGCGGTCGAGCAGTACTTC
- TRBJ2-7 TRBD2 TRBV6-6 CASSYRLAGTYEQYF TGTGCCAGCAGTTACAGGCTAGCGGGGACATACGAGCAGTACTTC
- TRBJ2-7 - TRBV18 CASSPLEGTSYEQYF TGTGCCAGCTCACCACTTGAGGGAACATCCTACGAGCAGTACTTC
- TRBJ1-1 TRBD1 TRBV7-3 CASSLEGTGYSEAFF TGTGCCAGCAGCTTAGAGGGGACAGGTTACTCCGAAGCTTTCTTT
- TRBJ1-2 TRBD1 TRBV5-5 CASSPQGAKANYGYTF TGTGCCAGCAGCCCGCAGGGGGCCAAAGCTAACTATGGCTACACCTTC
- TRBJ2-3 - TRBV5-1 CASSLGAADTQYF TGCGCCAGCAGCTTGGGGGCGGCCGATACGCAGTATTTT
- TRBJ2-2 TRBD2 TRBV12-5 CASGLQLAAGELFF TGTGCTAGTGGTTTGCAACTAGCGGCCGGGGAGCTGTTTTTT
- TRBJ2-5 - TRBV27 CASSRTPNQETQYF TGTGCCAGCAGCCGTACGCCGAACCAAGAGACCCAGTACTTC
once TRBJ2-4 - TRBV30 CAWSVWGLLGNIQYF TGTGCCTGGAGTGTATGGGGTTTATTAGGAAACATTCAGTACTTC
- TRBJ1-3 - TRBV7-8 CASSLGVSSGNTIYF TGTGCCAGCAGCTTAGGGGTGAGCTCTGGAAACACCATATATTTT
- TRBJ1-4 TRBD1 TRBV5-5 CASSSTPGGGGEKLFF TGTGCCAGCAGCTCAACCCCAGGAGGGGGCGGGGAAAAACTGTTTTTT
once TRBJ2-5 - TRBV24-1 CATSDNWAGSEETQYF TGTGCCACCAGTGATAACTGGGCGGGGAGCGAAGAGACCCAGTACTTC
once TRBJ1-2 TRBD1 TRBV27 CASSRTGGGVGYTF TGTGCCAGCAGCCGCACAGGGGGCGGGGTTGGCTACACCTTC
- TRBJ1-4 - TRBV6-5 CASSYDQGTEKLFF TGTGCCAGCAGTTACGACCAGGGTACCGAAAAACTGTTTTTT
- TRBJ2-7 - TRBV18 CASSPRGTSYEQYF TGTGCCAGCTCCCCCCGTGGCACCTCCTACGAGCAGTACTTC
- TRBJ2-7 TRBD1 TRBV6-5 CASSTGTGGDEQYF TGTGCCAGCAGCACCGGGACAGGGGGAGACGAGCAGTACTTC
- TRBJ1-2 - TRBV19 CASSTPGTEERNYGYTF TGTGCCAGTAGCACCCCAGGGACGGAAGAACGTAACTATGGCTACACCTTC